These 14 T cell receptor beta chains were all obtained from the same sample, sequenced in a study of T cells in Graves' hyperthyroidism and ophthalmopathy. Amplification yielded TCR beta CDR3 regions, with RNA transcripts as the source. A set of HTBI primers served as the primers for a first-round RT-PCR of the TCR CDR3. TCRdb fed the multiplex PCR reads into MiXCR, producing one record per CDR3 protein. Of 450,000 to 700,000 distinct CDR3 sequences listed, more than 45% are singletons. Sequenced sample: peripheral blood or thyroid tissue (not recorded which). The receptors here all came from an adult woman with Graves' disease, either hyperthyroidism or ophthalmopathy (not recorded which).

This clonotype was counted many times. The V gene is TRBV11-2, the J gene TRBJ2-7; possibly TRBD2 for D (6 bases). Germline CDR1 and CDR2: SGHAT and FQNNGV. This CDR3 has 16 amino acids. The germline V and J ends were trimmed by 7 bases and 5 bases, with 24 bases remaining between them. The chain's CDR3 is CASNSRASAGWDEQYF. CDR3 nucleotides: TGTGCCAGCAACTCCCGGGCCAGCGCGGGGTGGGACGAGCAGTACTTC.

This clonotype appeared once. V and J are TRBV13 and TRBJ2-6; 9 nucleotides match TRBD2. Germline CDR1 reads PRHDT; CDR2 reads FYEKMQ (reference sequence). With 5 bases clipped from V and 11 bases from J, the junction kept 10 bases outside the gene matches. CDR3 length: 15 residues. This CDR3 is CASSPGLAPTYVLTF. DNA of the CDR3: TGTGCCAGCAGCCCCGGACTAGCGCCCACCTACGTCCTGACTTTC.

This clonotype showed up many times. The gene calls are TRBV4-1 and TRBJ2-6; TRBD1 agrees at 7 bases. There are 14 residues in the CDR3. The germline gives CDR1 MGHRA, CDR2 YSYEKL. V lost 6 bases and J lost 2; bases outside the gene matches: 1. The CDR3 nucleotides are TGCGCCAGCAGACAGGGGACTGGGGCCAACGTCCTGACTTTC. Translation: CASRQGTGANVLTF.

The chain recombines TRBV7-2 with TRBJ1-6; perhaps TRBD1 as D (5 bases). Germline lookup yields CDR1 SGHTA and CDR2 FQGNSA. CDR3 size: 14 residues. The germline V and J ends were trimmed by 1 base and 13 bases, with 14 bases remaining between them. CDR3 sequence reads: CASSLGWEGTPLHF. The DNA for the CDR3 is TGTGCCAGCAGCTTAGGGTGGGAAGGGACCCCCCTCCACTTT.

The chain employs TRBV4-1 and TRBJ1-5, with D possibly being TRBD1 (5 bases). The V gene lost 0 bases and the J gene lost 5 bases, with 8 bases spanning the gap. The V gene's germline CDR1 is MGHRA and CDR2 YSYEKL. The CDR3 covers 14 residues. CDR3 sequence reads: CASSQERGDQPQHF. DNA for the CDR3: TGCGCCAGCAGCCAAGAGAGGGGTGATCAGCCCCAGCATTTT.

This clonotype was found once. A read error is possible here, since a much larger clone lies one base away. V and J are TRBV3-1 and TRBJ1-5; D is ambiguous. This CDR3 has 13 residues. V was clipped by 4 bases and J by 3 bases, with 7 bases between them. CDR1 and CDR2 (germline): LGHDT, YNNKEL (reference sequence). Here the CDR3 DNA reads TGTGCCAGCAGCCCAGCGACCAATCAGCCCCAGCATTTT. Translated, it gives CASSPATNQPQHF.

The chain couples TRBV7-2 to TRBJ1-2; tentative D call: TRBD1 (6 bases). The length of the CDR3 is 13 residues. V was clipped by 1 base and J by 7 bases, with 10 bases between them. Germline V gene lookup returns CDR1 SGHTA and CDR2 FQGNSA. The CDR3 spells CASSLGQAAGYTF. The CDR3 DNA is TGTGCCAGCAGCTTAGGACAGGCAGCTGGCTACACCTTC.

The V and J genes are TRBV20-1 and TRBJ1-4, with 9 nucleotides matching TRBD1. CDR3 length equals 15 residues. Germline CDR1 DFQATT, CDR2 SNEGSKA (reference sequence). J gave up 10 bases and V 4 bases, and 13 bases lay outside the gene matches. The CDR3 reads CSAKLAGQGGGKLFF. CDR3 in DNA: TGCAGTGCTAAGCTAGCGGGACAGGGAGGAGGAAAACTGTTTTTT.

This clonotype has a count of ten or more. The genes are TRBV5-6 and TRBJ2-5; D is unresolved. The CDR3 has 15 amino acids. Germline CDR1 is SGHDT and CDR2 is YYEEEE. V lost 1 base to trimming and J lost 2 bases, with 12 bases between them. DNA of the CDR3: TGTGCCAGCAGCTTGCTGAGATCGAGGCAAGAGACCCAGTACTTC. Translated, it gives CASSLLRSRQETQYF.

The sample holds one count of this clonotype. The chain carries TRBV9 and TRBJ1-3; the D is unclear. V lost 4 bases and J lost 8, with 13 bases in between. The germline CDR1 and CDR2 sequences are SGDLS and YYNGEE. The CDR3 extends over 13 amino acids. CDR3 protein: CASSQFYGYTIYF. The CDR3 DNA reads TGTGCCAGCAGCCAGTTCTATGGCTACACCATATATTTT.

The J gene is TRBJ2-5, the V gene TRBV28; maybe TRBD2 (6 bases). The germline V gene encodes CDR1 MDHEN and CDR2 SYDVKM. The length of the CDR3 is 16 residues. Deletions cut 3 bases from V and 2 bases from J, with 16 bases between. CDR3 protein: CASSLGLLASQETQYF. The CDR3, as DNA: TGTGCCAGCAGTTTGGGGCTACTAGCTTCTCAAGAGACCCAGTACTTC. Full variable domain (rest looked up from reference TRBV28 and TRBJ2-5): DVKVTQSSRYLVKRTGEKVFLECVQDMDHENMFWYRQDPGLGLRLIYFSYDVKMKEKGDIPEGYSVSREKKERFSLILESASTNQTSMYLCASSLGLLASQETQYFGPGTRLLVL.

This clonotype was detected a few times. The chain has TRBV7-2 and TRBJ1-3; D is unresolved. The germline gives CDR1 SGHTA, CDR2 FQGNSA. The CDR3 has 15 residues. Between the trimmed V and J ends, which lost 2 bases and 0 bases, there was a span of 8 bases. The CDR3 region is CASSLSAGSGNTIYF. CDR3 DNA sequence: TGTGCCAGCAGCTTATCGGCCGGCTCTGGAAACACCATATATTTT.

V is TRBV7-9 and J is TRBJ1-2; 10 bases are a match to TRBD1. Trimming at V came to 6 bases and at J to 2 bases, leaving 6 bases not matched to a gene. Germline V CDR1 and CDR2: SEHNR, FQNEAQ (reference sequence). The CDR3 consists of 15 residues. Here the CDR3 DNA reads TGTGCCAGCAGTCCTGACAGGGGGCGGAACTATGGCTACACCTTC. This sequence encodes CASSPDRGRNYGYTF.

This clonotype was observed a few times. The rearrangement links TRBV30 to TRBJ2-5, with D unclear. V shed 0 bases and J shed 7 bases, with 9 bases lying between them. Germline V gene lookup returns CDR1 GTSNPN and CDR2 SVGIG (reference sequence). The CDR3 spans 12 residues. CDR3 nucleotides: TGTGCCTGGAGTGTAACTGGCGGGACCCAGTACTTC. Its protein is CAWSVTGGTQYF. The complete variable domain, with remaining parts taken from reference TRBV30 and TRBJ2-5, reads SQTIHQWPATLVQPVGSPLSLECTVEGTSNPNLYWYRQAAGRGLQLLFYSVGIGQISSEVPQNLSASRPQDRQFILSSKKLLLSDSGFYLCAWSVTGGTQYFGPGTRLLVL.